This T cell receptor beta chain was retrieved from a study of vaccination effects on CD4 cells after COVID-19. Antigen-specific CD4+ T cells expanded by the ViraFEST assay with viral peptide pools were then sequenced. Between days 10 and 11 of culture, CD4+ T cells were separated out. Vaccine recipients had no previous SARS-CoV-2 infection; their nucleocapsid antibodies were negative. Half-medium changes using IL-2 medium occurred on days 3 and 7. Repertoires were generated with immunoSEQ multiplex PCR, while TCRdb's copy carries only in-frame clones and drops some. The repertoire holds about 41,000 clones, with approximately 80% as singletons. As concerns this clone: The antigen is not known.

The germline V gene encodes CDR1 ENHRY and CDR2 SYGVKD. V lost 2 bases and J 6 bases, leaving 18 bases between the germline ends. This CDR3 contains 16 residues. Regarding the study as a whole: Marked clonal contraction was seen late after vaccination (in both infection- and vaccine-induced clones).

The chain employs TRBV10-3 and TRBJ2-3; the D gene is possibly TRBD2 (5 bases). Sequences were derived from CD4+ T cells from PBMCs cultured with HCoV-NL63 spike peptides, sampled before COVID-19 vaccination. The receptor comes from a human donor who received a COVID-19 vaccine. CDR3 DNA: TGTGCCATCAGTGAGCAAGCCGGACTCACCGCTGATACGCAGTATTTT. Amino acid sequence: CAISEQAGLTADTQYF.